This is a list of T cell receptor beta chains from one sample in a study of brain T cells in children with intractable seizures. Sequencing used immunoSEQ multiplex PCR; TCRdb keeps in-frame clones, though not all of them. Of 75,000 to 80,000 clones in the sample, approximately 94% were seen once. The source was peripheral blood, collected at surgery. These receptor sequences come from a boy under three years old with tuberous sclerosis and intractable seizures. Both conserved end residues are part of each CDR3. The D gene is left open where the match is weak. The size entry is marked missing in some rows and otherwise reads once, few, many or a size class.

>TRBJ2-7|TRBV5-1|NA|TRBD1
CASSMPGTGVNEQYF
TGCGCCAGCAGCATGCCCGGGACAGGGGTCAACGAGCAGTACTTC
>TRBJ2-7|TRBV6-5|NA|TRBD2
CASSYSTSGGSYEQYF
TGTGCCAGCAGTTACTCGACTAGCGGGGGTAGCTACGAGCAGTACTTC
>TRBJ2-7|TRBV28|NA|NA
CASRTGTDAYEQYF
TGTGCCAGCAGGACCGGGACGGACGCCTACGAGCAGTACTTC
>TRBJ1-1|TRBV5-4|NA|NA
CASSLGRTMNTEAFF
TGTGCCAGCAGCTTGGGTAGGACCATGAACACTGAAGCTTTCTTT
>TRBJ2-2|TRBV11-2|NA|NA
CASSLLLRDTGELFF
TGTGCCAGCAGCTTACTTCTCAGGGACACCGGGGAGCTGTTTTTT
>TRBJ2-7|TRBV7-2|NA|NA
CASTLGSRGASYEQYF
TGTGCCAGCACCCTGGGTAGTCGCGGGGCCTCCTACGAGCAGTACTTC
>TRBJ1-2|TRBV28|few|TRBD1
CASSPGDRDGYTF
TGTGCCAGCAGTCCAGGGGACAGGGATGGCTACACCTTC
>TRBJ1-2|TRBV6-6|few|NA
CASRVIYGYTF
TGTGCCAGCAGGGTAATCTATGGCTACACCTTC
>TRBJ2-7|TRBV28|NA|TRBD1
CASSFCQGAPEQYF
TGTGCCAGCAGTTTCTGCCAGGGGGCACCTGAGCAGTACTTC
>TRBJ2-5|TRBV11-2|NA|NA
CASSLEIRPQETQYF
TGTGCCAGCAGCTTAGAGATTAGACCCCAAGAGACCCAGTACTTC
>TRBJ1-2|TRBV5-1|NA|NA
CASSLQGSGYTF
TGCGCCAGCAGCTTGCAAGGCTCTGGCTACACCTTC
>TRBJ1-6|TRBV5-1|NA|TRBD1
CASSPVTGTEFYSPLHF
TGCGCCAGCAGCCCGGTGACGGGGACAGAATTTTATTCACCCCTCCACTTT
>TRBJ2-3|TRBV2|NA|TRBD2
CASSVPSGGTDTQYF
TGTGCCAGCAGTGTCCCTAGCGGGGGCACAGATACGCAGTATTTT
>TRBJ2-2|TRBV5-1|NA|NA
CASSLTSTGELFF
TGCGCCAGCAGTCTGACTAGCACCGGGGAGCTGTTTTTT
>TRBJ2-3|TRBV6-5|NA|NA
CASSYSEGADTQYF
TGTGCCAGCAGTTACTCAGAGGGGGCAGATACGCAGTATTTT
>TRBJ2-3|TRBV12-2|NA|NA
CASRPPAVNRLAGDLRTQYF
TGTGCAAGTCGCCCTCCGGCGGTTAACAGACTAGCGGGAGACCTGAGAACGCAGTATTTT
>TRBJ1-2|TRBV13|NA|NA
CASSEGQGLNYGYTF
TGTGCCAGCAGCGAAGGACAAGGCCTTAACTATGGCTACACCTTC
>TRBJ2-7|TRBV7-2|NA|TRBD2
CASSLICSGVCGYEQYF
TGTGCCAGCAGCTTAATTTGCAGCGGGGTATGTGGGTACGAGCAGTACTTC
>TRBJ2-7|TRBV24-1|NA|TRBD2
CATSDSGLLGEQYF
TGTGCCACCAGTGATTCGGGACTACTTGGCGAGCAGTACTTC
>TRBJ2-5|TRBV10-1|NA|TRBD2
CASSEGAGGFQETQYF
TGCGCCAGCAGTGAGGGTGCGGGAGGGTTCCAAGAGACCCAGTACTTC
>TRBJ2-1|TRBV30|NA|NA
CAWAEDGLEFF
TGTGCCTGGGCCGAAGATGGCTTGGAGTTCTTC
>TRBJ2-7|TRBV3-1/TRBV3-2|NA|NA
CASSQSYEQYF
TGTGCCAGCAGCCAATCTTACGAGCAGTACTTC
>TRBJ1-1|TRBV5-6|once|NA
CASSLIGLRTPRAFF
TGTGCCAGCAGCTTGATTGGCTTAAGGACGCCGAGGGCTTTCTTT
>TRBJ2-7|TRBV6-5|NA|NA
CASSYSTQGIYEQYF
TGTGCCAGCAGTTACTCAACTCAAGGGATCTACGAGCAGTACTTC
>TRBJ2-5|TRBV10-3|once|NA
CAISDYLIGDEETQYF
TGTGCCATCAGTGATTACCTTATCGGGGATGAGGAGACCCAGTACTTC
>TRBJ1-3|TRBV6-5|NA|NA
CASSRNGGNTIYF
TGTGCCAGCAGTCGGAACGGTGGAAACACCATATATTTT
>TRBJ1-6|TRBV7-9|few|NA
CASSQFRDGNSPLHF
TGTGCCAGCAGCCAATTCCGGGACGGCAATTCACCCCTCCACTTT
>TRBJ2-7|TRBV6-5|NA|NA
CASSYSFQGPYEQYF
TGTGCCAGCAGTTACTCTTTTCAGGGTCCCTACGAGCAGTACTTC
>TRBJ1-2|TRBV2|NA|NA
CASSEALGYGYTF
TGTGCCAGCAGTGAAGCGCTAGGCTATGGCTACACCTTC
>TRBJ1-2|TRBV19|NA|NA
CASSISLGNYGYTF
TGTGCCAGTAGTATTTCCCTGGGGAACTATGGCTACACCTTC
>TRBJ2-7|TRBV28|NA|TRBD1
CASSLGTGPYEQYF
TGTGCCAGCAGTTTAGGGACAGGTCCCTACGAGCAGTACTTC
>TRBJ1-2|TRBV12-3/TRBV12-4|NA|NA
CASSLGNYGYTF
TGTGCCAGCAGTTTAGGAAACTATGGCTACACCTTC
>TRBJ1-2|TRBV6-5|once|NA
CASTGYGYTF
TGTGCCAGCACCGGGTATGGCTACACCTTC
>TRBJ2-1|TRBV27|NA|NA
CASSFRDHDNEQFF
TGTGCCAGCAGTTTTCGTGACCATGACAATGAGCAGTTCTTC
>TRBJ1-1|TRBV19|NA|TRBD1
CASSKRDRGRMGVNTEAFF
TGTGCCAGTAGTAAGCGAGACAGGGGGCGCATGGGGGTGAACACTGAAGCTTTCTTT
>TRBJ1-4|TRBV6-6|NA|NA
CASSSRVWEKLFF
TGTGCCAGCAGTTCGAGGGTTTGGGAAAAACTGTTTTTT
>TRBJ1-6|TRBV6-5|once|TRBD1
CASRDRISNSPLHF
TGTGCCAGCAGGGACAGGATCAGTAATTCACCCCTCCACTTT
>TRBJ2-1|TRBV7-2|NA|TRBD2
CASSPGLAGTRFYNEQFF
TGTGCCAGCAGCCCCGGACTAGCGGGCACCCGGTTTTACAATGAGCAGTTCTTC
>TRBJ2-2|TRBV30|NA|TRBD2
CAWNSGRPGELFF
TGTGCCTGGAACAGCGGGAGACCCGGGGAGCTGTTTTTT
>TRBJ1-1|TRBV30|NA|NA
CAWGRAGTEAFF
TGTGCCTGGGGCAGGGCGGGCACTGAAGCTTTCTTT
>TRBJ2-5|TRBV11-2|NA|NA
CASSLGTRPQETQYF
TGTGCCAGCAGTCTAGGGACACGACCCCAAGAGACCCAGTACTTC
>TRBJ1-1|TRBV4-1|NA|NA
CASSQGETNTEAFF
TGCGCCAGCAGCCAAGGGGAGACTAACACTGAAGCTTTCTTT
>TRBJ1-1|TRBV5-4|NA|TRBD1
CASSLRDRANTEAFF
TGTGCCAGCAGCTTGCGGGACAGGGCGAACACTGAAGCTTTCTTT
>TRBJ2-1|TRBV4-1|NA|NA
CASSQVPDAAEQFF
TGCGCCAGCAGCCAAGTACCGGACGCCGCAGAGCAGTTCTTC
>TRBJ2-1|TRBV5-1|NA|TRBD2
CASSSGGARGRWNEQFF
TGCGCCAGCAGCTCCGGGGGGGCACGGGGGCGGTGGAATGAGCAGTTCTTC
>TRBJ1-2|TRBV11-2|once|NA
CASSFDSPYGYTF
TGTGCCAGCAGCTTCGACAGCCCCTACGGCTACACCTTC
>TRBJ1-3|TRBV11-2|NA|TRBD1
CASSPPGQGAQFSGNTIYF
TGTGCCAGCAGCCCACCGGGACAGGGGGCTCAATTCTCTGGAAACACCATATATTTT
>TRBJ2-6|TRBV5-1|NA|NA
CASAPSVDSLVGLGANVLTF
TGCGCCAGCGCCCCTTCCGTCGACAGTTTGGTTGGTCTTGGGGCCAACGTCCTGACTTTC
>TRBJ2-1|TRBV12-3/TRBV12-4|NA|NA
CASCGDNEQFF
TGTGCCAGCTGTGGGGACAATGAGCAGTTCTTC
>TRBJ2-1|TRBV11-2|NA|TRBD1
CASSPNRGTHEQFF
TGTGCCAGCAGTCCAAACAGGGGAACCCATGAGCAGTTCTTC
>TRBJ2-7|TRBV7-2|NA|TRBD2
CASSLGAGGYEQYF
TGTGCCAGCAGCTTAGGAGCGGGAGGCTACGAGCAGTACTTC
>TRBJ2-7|TRBV6-5|NA|NA
CASSYFSGTSYEQYF
TGTGCCAGCAGTTACTTTAGCGGAACGTCCTACGAGCAGTACTTC
>TRBJ2-3|TRBV5-4|NA|NA
CASSPYKDTQYF
TGTGCCAGCAGCCCTTACAAAGATACGCAGTATTTT
>TRBJ1-3|TRBV3-1/TRBV3-2|NA|NA
CASSQGRALNSGNTIYF
TGTGCCAGCAGCCAAGGGAGGGCCCTCAACTCTGGAAACACCATATATTTT
>TRBJ1-5|TRBV27|once|NA
CASSLAVNQPQHF
TGTGCCAGCAGTTTAGCAGTTAATCAGCCCCAGCATTTT